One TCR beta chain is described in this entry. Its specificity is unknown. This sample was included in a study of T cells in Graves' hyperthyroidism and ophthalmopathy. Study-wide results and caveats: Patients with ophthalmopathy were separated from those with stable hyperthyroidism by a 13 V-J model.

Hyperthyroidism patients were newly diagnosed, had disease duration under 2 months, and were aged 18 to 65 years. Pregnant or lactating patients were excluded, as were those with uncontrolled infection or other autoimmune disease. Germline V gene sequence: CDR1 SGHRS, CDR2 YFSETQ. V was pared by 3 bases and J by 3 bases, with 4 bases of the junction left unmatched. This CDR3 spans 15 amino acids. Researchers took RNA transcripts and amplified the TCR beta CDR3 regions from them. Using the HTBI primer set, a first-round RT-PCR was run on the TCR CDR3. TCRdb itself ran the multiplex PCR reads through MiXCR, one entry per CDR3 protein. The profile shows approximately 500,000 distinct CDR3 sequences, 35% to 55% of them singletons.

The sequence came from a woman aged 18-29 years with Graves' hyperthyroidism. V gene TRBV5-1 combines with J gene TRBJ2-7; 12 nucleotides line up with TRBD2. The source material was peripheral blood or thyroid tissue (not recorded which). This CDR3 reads CASSSQGLAGYEQYF. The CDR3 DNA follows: TGCGCCAGCAGCTCGCAGGGACTAGCGGGCTACGAGCAGTACTTC.